The source of this TCR beta chain is a study of blood T cell repertoires in COVID-19. Overall study context: Samples came from the United States, Italy and Spain, spanning acute and convalescent COVID-19. The cDNA or gDNA used as material had been derived from T cells, B-cell-depleted T cells, or PBMCs.

Original processing notes: Reference gene primer amplification yielded estimated nucleated cell counts. Profiled with immunoSEQ multiplex PCR; TCRdb holds only in-frame clones, not every one. Clonal size and the V and J genes are those of that table, whereas D and trimming came from the DNA. This sample has about 190,000 clones, with roughly four fifths found just once. CDR1 is LGHDT, CDR2 YNNKEL, per germline (reference sequence). The CDR3 consists of 14 residues. Between the trimmed V and J ends, which lost 1 base and 1 base, there was a span of 7 bases. The sequencing input was peripheral blood. The chain uses TRBV3-1 (or the pseudogene TRBV3-2) and TRBJ1-1; D uncertain. The receptor was derived from a woman aged 35 to 49 with acute or convalescent COVID-19. The CDR3 region is CASSQVPENTEAFF. In nucleotides, the CDR3 is TGTGCCAGCAGCCAAGTACCAGAGAACACTGAAGCTTTCTTT.